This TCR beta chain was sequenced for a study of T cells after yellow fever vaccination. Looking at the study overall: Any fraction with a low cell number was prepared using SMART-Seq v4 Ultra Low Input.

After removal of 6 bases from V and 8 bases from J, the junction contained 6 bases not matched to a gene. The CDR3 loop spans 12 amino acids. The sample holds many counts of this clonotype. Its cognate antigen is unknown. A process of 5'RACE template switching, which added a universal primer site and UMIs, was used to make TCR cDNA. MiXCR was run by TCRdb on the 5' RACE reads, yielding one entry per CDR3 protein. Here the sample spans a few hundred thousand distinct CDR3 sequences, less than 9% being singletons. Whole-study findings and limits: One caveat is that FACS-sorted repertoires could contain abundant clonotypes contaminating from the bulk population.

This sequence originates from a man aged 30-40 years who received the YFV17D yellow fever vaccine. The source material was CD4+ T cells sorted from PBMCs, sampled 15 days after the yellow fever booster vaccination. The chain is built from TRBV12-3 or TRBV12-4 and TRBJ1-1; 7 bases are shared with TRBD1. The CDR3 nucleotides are TGTGCCAGCAGCCCCCGACAGGGAGAAGCTTTCTTT. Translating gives CASSPRQGEAFF.